This TCR beta chain was recorded in a study of blood T cell repertoires in COVID-19 (dated by TCRdb to about 2020). For context, the study as a whole: Collaborator samples came from the United States, Italy and Spain and covered acute and convalescent phases of COVID-19. Deeply sampled blood TCRbeta repertoires from subjects exposed to, actively infected with, or recovered from COVID-19 were included in the dataset. The repertoires were released in a freely available public database meant as a resource for research on the immune response to SARS-CoV-2. Where available, HLA class I and class II types were obtained from metadata supplied by the sample provider rather than from assay-based typing. The prospective study material was composed of cDNA or gDNA derived from T cells, B-cell-depleted T cells, or PBMCs. The samples were drawn from the first 160 participants of the ongoing ImmuneRACE study and from some 1,300 subjects provided by 6 global collaborators. A de-identified subject ID, COVID-19 status, age in years and sex were almost always included in the sample metadata.

Results and caveats for the whole study, not just this receptor: Clinical and demographic metadata were provided uncurated, with the amount varying by source and participant.

Concerning this clone: Which antigen it targets is not known. No clone much larger than this one lies a single base away; base qualities are absent.

In Seattle, one collaborating source enrolled patients while the infection was active and tracked those patients longitudinally over the course of disease. Each collaborating institution followed its own protocols to collect whole blood in K2EDTA tubes. For TCRbeta analysis, collaborators shipped samples as frozen whole blood, isolated PBMCs, or DNA extracted from either of those sample types. TCRbeta CDR3 regions were amplified from genomic DNA by means of the immunoSEQ Assay, a bias-controlled multiplex PCR. The authors processed their data as follows. The number of nucleated cells in each sample was estimated by amplification of reference gene primers within the assay. To quantify the absolute abundance of each unique TCRbeta CDR3 rearrangement, sequence reads were collapsed and filtered. For each sample, productive Simpson clonality was calculated by taking the square root of Simpson's diversity index across productive rearrangements. TCRdb limited this immuneACCESS table to in-frame rearrangements with V and J called. A share of clones is missing; checked studies link under half to unresolved V genes, and the rest is unexplained. V, J and clone size reflect that table, while D and trimming were determined from the DNA. This sample has around 270,000 clones in its table, and 85% to 90% of those were observed once. More than 4.5% of the sample comes from the top ten.

The CDR3 measures 13 amino acids from cysteine to phenylalanine. Just CDR3 DNA is preserved here, 39 bases in frame from base 1. After removal of 8 bases from V and 5 bases from J, the junction retains 7 bases not matched to a gene. Based on the germline V gene (reference sequence), the CDR1 and CDR2 sequences are GTSNPN and SVGIG. The clonotype comes from a woman between 55 and 75 years old with COVID-19, enrolled during active disease. The sequenced material came from peripheral blood. This receptor chain uses TRBV30 and TRBJ1-2, with 11 bases in between that match TRBD1. The sequenced DNA: TGTGCCCGTGGGGGACAGGGGGAGTATGGCTACACCTTC. Its amino acids are CARGGQGEYGYTF.